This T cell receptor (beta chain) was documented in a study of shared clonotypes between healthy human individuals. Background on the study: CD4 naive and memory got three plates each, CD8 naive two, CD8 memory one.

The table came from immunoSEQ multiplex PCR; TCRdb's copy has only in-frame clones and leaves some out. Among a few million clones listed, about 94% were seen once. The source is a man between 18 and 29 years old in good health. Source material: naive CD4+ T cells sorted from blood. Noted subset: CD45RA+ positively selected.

Written as DNA, the CDR3 is TGTGCCAGCAGCAAAGCGACGAGCGGGAGATGGGAGGCATACGAGCAGTACTTC. Protein sequence: CASSKATSGRWEAYEQYF. This chain connects TRBV21-1 to TRBJ2-7; TRBD2, the D gene given by the table, was not confirmed from the DNA. TRBV21-1 represents a pseudogene. The CDR3 has 18 amino acids.